The 7 T cell receptor beta chains reported below all come from one sample, sequenced in a study of tumor-infiltrating lymphocytes in primary liver carcinoma. Between roughly 17 and 31 mg of unsorted bulk tissue served as the source from which RNA and DNA were co-extracted. A constant-region primer primed TCR beta cDNA synthesis from 400 to 550 ng of total RNA. Construction of TCR beta libraries relied on three successive nested multiplex PCR rounds employing slightly modified ARM-PCR. A C-beta reverse primer and TRBV1-TRBV30 forward primers served in each of the first two PCR rounds, at ten to eleven cycles apiece. TCRdb reprocessed the multiplex PCR reads via MiXCR and lists one record per CDR3 protein. The repertoire has roughly 100,000 distinct CDR3 sequences, around 80% of them found once; the top ten carry about a fifth. Sequences were obtained from liver tumor tissue from sampling region 3. As for subset: tumor region T3, left-lateral pole. The source is a middle-aged man with primary liver carcinoma and hepatitis B virus infection.

The chain is built from TRBV12-3 or TRBV12-4 and TRBJ2-3; no definite D call. Trimming shortened V by 4 bases and J by 2 bases, and 19 bases separated the two germline ends. CDR3 length equals 17 residues. The CDR3 loop is CASSSTTSGSDTDTQYF. CDR3 in DNA: TGTGCCAGCAGTTCAACTACTTCGGGTTCAGACACAGATACGCAGTATTTT.

The chain recombines TRBV6-6 with TRBJ2-5, with a weak D call TRBD1 (6 bases). V was pared by 6 bases and J by 7 bases, with 15 bases between. The CDR3 loop spans 13 amino acids. Germline V gene data show CDR1 as MNHNY and CDR2 as SVGAGI (reference sequence). Here the CDR3 reads CASSPNRVLTQYF. DNA for the CDR3: TGTGCCAGCAGCCCGAACAGGGTTTTGACCCAGTACTTC.

This clonotype is a singleton in its sample. Since no conserved phenylalanine or tryptophan closes the CDR3, a read error is the likely cause. This chain uses TRBV12-3 or TRBV12-4 with TRBJ2-7, with 7 bases lining up with TRBD1. This CDR3 has 14 residues. With 6 bases clipped from V and 4 bases from J, the junction kept 9 bases outside the gene matches. This CDR3 reads CASSFGQVGYEQYS. CDR3 bases: TGTGCCAGCAGCTTCGGACAGGTGGGATACGAGCAGTACTCC.

Points on this clonotype: An end of the junction does not agree with germline; a read error may underlie this. The CDR3 loop reads CVSSLGDSNNELFF. In DNA form, the CDR3 reads TGTGTCAGCAGCTTAGGTGACTCGAACAATGAGCTGTTCTTC. J is TRBJ2-1 and V is TRBV11-3; D is uncertain. CDR1 is SGHNT, CDR2 YENEEA, per germline. The CDR3 runs to 14 residues. Drawing the rest from reference TRBV11-3 and TRBJ2-1, the complete variable domain is EAGVVQSPRYKIIEKKQPVAFWCNPISGHNTLYWYLQNLGQGPELLIRYENEEAVDDSQLPKDRFSAERLKGVDSTLKIQPAELGDSAVYLCVSSLGDSNNELFFGPGTRLTVL.

For this clonotype: Because the CDR3 is missing its conserved closing phenylalanine or tryptophan, this is likely a read error. This sequence joins TRBV11-3 and TRBJ2-7; possible D gene TRBD2, 5 bases. The CDR3 runs 13 residues. Deletions cut 3 bases from V and 7 bases from J, with 13 bases between. Germline V gives CDR1 SGHNT, CDR2 YENEEA. The DNA for the CDR3 is TGTGCCAGCAGCTTCGGGGTTTTGAGTGAGCAGTACCTC. This sequence encodes CASSFGVLSEQYL.

Of note for this clonotype: A much larger clone lies a single base off, so this may be a read error. The V call is TRBV5-1, the J call TRBJ2-5, with 8 bases that match TRBD1. Germline loops: CDR1 SGHRS, CDR2 YFSETQ. The CDR3 totals 17 residues. Trimming removed 0 bases from V and 4 bases from J; junction bases left unmatched: 11. In DNA form, the CDR3 reads TGCGCCAGCAGCTTGGGACGGGACAGGAGGCATAGAGAGACCCAGTACTTC. Its protein product is CASSLGRDRRHRETQYF.

The rearrangement joins TRBV29-1 to TRBJ1-1; possible D gene TRBD1, 5 bases. Deletions cut 7 bases from V and 3 bases from J, with 15 bases between. Germline V CDR1 and CDR2: SQVTM, ANQGSEA. The CDR3 has 13 residues. CDR3 sequence reads: CSGRRGEDTEAFF. The CDR3 DNA follows: TGCAGCGGCCGCCGGGGGGAGGACACTGAAGCTTTCTTT.